A selection of T cell receptor beta chains follows, all from one sample in a study of CD8 T cells in ankylosing spondylitis. Via MiXCR, TCRdb re-called the 5' RACE reads, giving one row per CDR3 protein. In the table there are about 260,000 distinct CDR3 sequences, around 20% of which are singletons. Material: blood, either unsorted or a sorted T cell fraction (not recorded which). The receptors come from a male donor with ankylosing spondylitis or in good health (not recorded which). Both conserved end residues are part of each CDR3. A D gene is named only where the DNA matches it firmly. Size is omitted from some rows. Given values are once, few, many or a class for expanded clones.

J gene: TRBJ2-3
V gene: TRBV29-1
D gene: -
clone size: -
CDR3 DNA: TGCAGCGTTGTTCTCAGCACAGATACGCAGTATTTT
CDR3 protein: CSVVLSTDTQYF

J gene: TRBJ2-2
V gene: TRBV27
D gene: TRBD1
clone size: few
CDR3 DNA: TGTGCCAGCAGACAGGGACAGAGGAGCACCGGGGAGCTGTTTTTT
CDR3 protein: CASRQGQRSTGELFF

J gene: TRBJ2-2
V gene: TRBV24-1
D gene: TRBD1
clone size: -
CDR3 DNA: TGTGCCACCAGTGATTCAGGACAGGGGAGGACCGGGGCGCTGTTTTTT
CDR3 protein: CATSDSGQGRTGALFF

J gene: TRBJ2-5
V gene: TRBV5-5
D gene: TRBD2
clone size: -
CDR3 DNA: TGTGCCAGCAGCGGCGGTGTAGCGGGACCAGAGACCCAGTACTTC
CDR3 protein: CASSGGVAGPETQYF

J gene: TRBJ2-1
V gene: TRBV28
D gene: TRBD1
clone size: few
CDR3 DNA: TGTGCCATCCTAGAACAGGGACAGGGGGTCGGGTCCTACAATGAGCAGTTCTTC
CDR3 protein: CAILEQGQGVGSYNEQFF

J gene: TRBJ1-5
V gene: TRBV20-1
D gene: TRBD1
clone size: -
CDR3 DNA: TGCAGTGCTAGCAGGGGGATTAACACTAATCAGCCCCAGCATTTT
CDR3 protein: CSASRGINTNQPQHF

J gene: TRBJ1-1
V gene: TRBV7-3
D gene: TRBD1
clone size: many
CDR3 DNA: TGTGCCAGCAGCTCGCCGGGACAGGGGACCCTTTCGGACACTGAAGCTTTCTTT
CDR3 protein: CASSSPGQGTLSDTEAFF

J gene: TRBJ2-5
V gene: TRBV10-3
D gene: TRBD2
clone size: few
CDR3 DNA: TGTGCCATCAGGGGCGGGAGGGGACAAGAGACCCAGTACTTC
CDR3 protein: CAIRGGRGQETQYF

J gene: TRBJ2-3
V gene: TRBV29-1
D gene: -
clone size: many
CDR3 DNA: TGCAGCGTGGTAAAGCCTCGGAGCACAGATACGCAGTATTTT
CDR3 protein: CSVVKPRSTDTQYF

J gene: TRBJ1-5
V gene: TRBV20-1
D gene: -
clone size: -
CDR3 DNA: TGCAGTGCTAGATTTCCGGGGGGGCGCTTAAGCAATCAGCCCCAGCATTTT
CDR3 protein: CSARFPGGRLSNQPQHF

J gene: TRBJ2-3
V gene: TRBV4-1
D gene: -
clone size: many
CDR3 DNA: TGCGCCAGCAGCCAAGATCTAGCAACCACAGATACGCAGTATTTT
CDR3 protein: CASSQDLATTDTQYF

J gene: TRBJ1-4
V gene: TRBV7-9
D gene: -
clone size: few
CDR3 DNA: TGTGCCAGCAGGGGTGGGGGAGACGGAAAACTGTTTTTT
CDR3 protein: CASRGGGDGKLFF

J gene: TRBJ2-1
V gene: TRBV7-2
D gene: -
clone size: -
CDR3 DNA: TGTGCCAGCAGCTTAGCTGTGCAGGGGTACAATGAGCAGTTCTTC
CDR3 protein: CASSLAVQGYNEQFF

J gene: TRBJ2-3
V gene: TRBV20-1
D gene: -
clone size: few
CDR3 DNA: TGCAGTGGGGGGCCGGGTGATACGCAGTATTTT
CDR3 protein: CSGGPGDTQYF

J gene: TRBJ1-1
V gene: TRBV3-1
D gene: -
clone size: few
CDR3 DNA: TGTGCCAGCAGCCAGATGGCAGGGAACACTGAAGCTTTCTTT
CDR3 protein: CASSQMAGNTEAFF

J gene: TRBJ2-1
V gene: TRBV11-1
D gene: -
clone size: few
CDR3 DNA: TGTGCCAGCAGCATACAGGACACCTCCATCTTCTTC
CDR3 protein: CASSIQDTSIFF

J gene: TRBJ2-3
V gene: TRBV20-1
D gene: -
clone size: few
CDR3 DNA: TGCAGTGCTCCCTCAAGCGAGGAGGGAACAGATACGCAGTATTTT
CDR3 protein: CSAPSSEEGTDTQYF

J gene: TRBJ2-2
V gene: TRBV7-9
D gene: -
clone size: once
CDR3 DNA: TGTGCCAGCAGCTTAATTGGCGGGGAGCTGTTTTTT
CDR3 protein: CASSLIGGELFF

J gene: TRBJ2-3
V gene: TRBV5-5
D gene: -
clone size: -
CDR3 DNA: TGTGCCAGCAGTTACACCGGGACCCAACGCACAGATACGCAGTATTTT
CDR3 protein: CASSYTGTQRTDTQYF

J gene: TRBJ2-2
V gene: TRBV2
D gene: TRBD1
clone size: many
CDR3 DNA: TGTGCCAGCAGTGGACAGGGCGGAAGCACCGGGGAGCTGTTTTTT
CDR3 protein: CASSGQGGSTGELFF

J gene: TRBJ2-1
V gene: TRBV7-2
D gene: -
clone size: -
CDR3 DNA: TGTGCCAGCAGCTTAGGGGGCCTTAGAGGGGCCAATGAGCAGTTCTTC
CDR3 protein: CASSLGGLRGANEQFF

J gene: TRBJ2-3
V gene: TRBV20-1
D gene: TRBD2
clone size: -
CDR3 DNA: TGCAGTGCTCGTGAACCCGGGACTAGCGGGAGTGTGACAGATACGCAGTATTTT
CDR3 protein: CSAREPGTSGSVTDTQYF

J gene: TRBJ2-1
V gene: TRBV20-1
D gene: -
clone size: few
CDR3 DNA: TGCAGTGCTAGAGATCGGGTAGCGAGGAGCTCCTACAATGAGCAGTTCTTC
CDR3 protein: CSARDRVARSSYNEQFF